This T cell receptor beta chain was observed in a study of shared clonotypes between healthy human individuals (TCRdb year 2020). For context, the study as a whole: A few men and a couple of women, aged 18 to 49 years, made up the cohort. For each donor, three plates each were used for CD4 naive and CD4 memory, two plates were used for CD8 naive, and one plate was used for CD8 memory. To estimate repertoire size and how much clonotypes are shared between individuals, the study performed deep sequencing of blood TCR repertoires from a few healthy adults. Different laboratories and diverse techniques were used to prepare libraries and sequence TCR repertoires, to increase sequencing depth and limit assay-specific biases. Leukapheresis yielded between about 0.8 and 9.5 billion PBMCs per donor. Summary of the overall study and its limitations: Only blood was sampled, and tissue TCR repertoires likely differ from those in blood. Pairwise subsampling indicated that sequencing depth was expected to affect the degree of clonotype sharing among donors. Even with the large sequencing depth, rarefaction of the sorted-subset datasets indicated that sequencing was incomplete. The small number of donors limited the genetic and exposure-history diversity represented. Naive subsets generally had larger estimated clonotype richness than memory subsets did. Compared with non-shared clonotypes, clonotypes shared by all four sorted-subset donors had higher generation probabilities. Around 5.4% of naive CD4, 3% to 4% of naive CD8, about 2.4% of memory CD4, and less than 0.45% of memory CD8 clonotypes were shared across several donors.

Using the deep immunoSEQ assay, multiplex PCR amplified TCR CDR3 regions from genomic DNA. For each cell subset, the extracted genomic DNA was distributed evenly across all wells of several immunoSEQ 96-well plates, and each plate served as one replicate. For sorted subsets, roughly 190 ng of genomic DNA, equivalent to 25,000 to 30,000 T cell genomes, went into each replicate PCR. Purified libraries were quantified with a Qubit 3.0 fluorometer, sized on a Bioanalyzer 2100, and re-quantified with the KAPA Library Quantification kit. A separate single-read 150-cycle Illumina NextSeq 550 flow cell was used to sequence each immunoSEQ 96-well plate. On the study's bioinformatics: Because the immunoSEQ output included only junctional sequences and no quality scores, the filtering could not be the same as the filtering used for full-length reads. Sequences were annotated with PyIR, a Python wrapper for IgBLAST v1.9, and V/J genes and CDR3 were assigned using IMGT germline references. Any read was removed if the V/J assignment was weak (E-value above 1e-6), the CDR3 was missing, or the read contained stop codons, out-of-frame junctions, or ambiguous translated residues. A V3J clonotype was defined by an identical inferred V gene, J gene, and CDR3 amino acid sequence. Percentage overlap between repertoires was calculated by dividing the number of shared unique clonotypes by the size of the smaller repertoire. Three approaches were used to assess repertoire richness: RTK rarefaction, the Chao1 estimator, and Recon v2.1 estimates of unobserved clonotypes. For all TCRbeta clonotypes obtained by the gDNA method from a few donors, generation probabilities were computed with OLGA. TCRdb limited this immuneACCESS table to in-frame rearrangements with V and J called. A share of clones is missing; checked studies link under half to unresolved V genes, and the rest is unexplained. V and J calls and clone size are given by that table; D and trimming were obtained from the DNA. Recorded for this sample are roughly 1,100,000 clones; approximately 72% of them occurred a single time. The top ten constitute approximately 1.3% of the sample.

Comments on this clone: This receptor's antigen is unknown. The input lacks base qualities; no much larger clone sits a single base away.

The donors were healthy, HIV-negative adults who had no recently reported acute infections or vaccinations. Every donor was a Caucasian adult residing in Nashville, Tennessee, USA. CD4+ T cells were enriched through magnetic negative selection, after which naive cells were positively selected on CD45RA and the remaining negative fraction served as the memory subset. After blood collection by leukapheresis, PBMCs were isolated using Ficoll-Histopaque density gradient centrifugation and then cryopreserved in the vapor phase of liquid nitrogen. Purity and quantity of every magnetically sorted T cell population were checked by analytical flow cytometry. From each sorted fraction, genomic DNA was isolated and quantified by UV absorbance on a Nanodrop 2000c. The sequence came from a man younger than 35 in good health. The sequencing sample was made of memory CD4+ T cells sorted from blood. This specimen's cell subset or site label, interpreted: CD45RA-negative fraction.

The bases are TGTGCCAGCAGCCCCCACCCGGGGGAGGAGCAGTACTTC. Its amino acids are CASSPHPGEEQYF. This receptor chain uses TRBV9 and TRBJ2-7; the D segment could be TRBD2, given 6 matching bases. From cysteine to phenylalanine, the CDR3 is 13 amino acids long. The kept DNA is CDR3 alone, 39 bases in frame from the first base. V loses 4 bases of germline sequence and J loses 7 bases, and the interval between the two ends is 15 bases. Looking up the germline V gene yields CDR1 SGDLS and CDR2 YYNGEE.